The following is a T cell receptor beta chain sequence with its context. Some clones are missing from TCRdb's copy, which holds only in-frame ones; the method was immunoSEQ multiplex PCR. The sample shows tens of thousands of clones, approximately 84% of them seen only once. Individuals having autoimmune disease history or systemic immunosuppression were not enrolled. Germline CDR1 reads SGDLS; CDR2 reads YYNGEE. The CDR3 length is 14 residues. V lost 4 bases, J lost 1 base, and 12 bases lay in between. The record originates from a study of OX40 agonist ivuxolimab in advanced cancers. Study-wide context: Ivuxolimab is a fully human IgG2 antibody that activates OX40 (CD134).

The V and J genes are TRBV9 and TRBJ2-7; no definite D call. The source is an adult with an advanced solid tumor such as melanoma, head and neck, liver or kidney cancer. The specimen was CD4+ or CD8+ T cells sorted from blood, collected in a trial of the OX40 agonist ivuxolimab. CDR3 DNA: TGTGCCAGCAGCTCTCCCGACTCGTCCTACGAGCAGTACTTC. Protein product: CASSSPDSSYEQYF.